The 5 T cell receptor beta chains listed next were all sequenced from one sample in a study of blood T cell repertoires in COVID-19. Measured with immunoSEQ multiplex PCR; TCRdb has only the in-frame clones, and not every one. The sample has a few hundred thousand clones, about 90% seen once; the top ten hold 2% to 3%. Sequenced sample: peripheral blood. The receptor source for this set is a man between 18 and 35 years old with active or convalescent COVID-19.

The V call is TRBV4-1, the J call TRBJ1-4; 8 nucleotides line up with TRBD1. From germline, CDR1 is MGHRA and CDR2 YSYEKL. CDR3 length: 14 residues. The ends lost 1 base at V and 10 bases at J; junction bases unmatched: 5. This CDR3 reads CASSQVHGQGKLFF. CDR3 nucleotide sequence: TGCGCCAGCAGCCAAGTCCATGGACAGGGAAAACTGTTTTTT.

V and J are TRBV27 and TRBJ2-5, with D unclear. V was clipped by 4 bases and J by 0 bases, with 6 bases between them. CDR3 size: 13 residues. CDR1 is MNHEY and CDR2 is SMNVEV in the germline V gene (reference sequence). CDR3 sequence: CASSSGYQETQYF. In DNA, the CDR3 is TGTGCCAGCAGTTCCGGGTACCAAGAGACCCAGTACTTC.

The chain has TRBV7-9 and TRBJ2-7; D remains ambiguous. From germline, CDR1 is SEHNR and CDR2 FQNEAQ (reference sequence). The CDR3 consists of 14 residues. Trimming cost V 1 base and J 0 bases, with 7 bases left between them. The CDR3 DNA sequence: TGTGCCAGCAGCTTAGAAAGGAGCTCCTACGAGCAGTACTTC. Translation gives CASSLERSSYEQYF.

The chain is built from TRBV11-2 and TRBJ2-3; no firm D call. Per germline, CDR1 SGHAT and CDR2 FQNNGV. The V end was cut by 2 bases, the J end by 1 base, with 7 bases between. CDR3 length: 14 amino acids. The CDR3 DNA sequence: TGTGCCAGCAGCTTAAACTCACGCACAGATACGCAGTATTTT. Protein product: CASSLNSRTDTQYF.

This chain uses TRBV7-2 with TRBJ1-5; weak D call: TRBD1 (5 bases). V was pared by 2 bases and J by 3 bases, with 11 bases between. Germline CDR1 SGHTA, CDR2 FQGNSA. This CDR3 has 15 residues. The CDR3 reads CASSLWGGVNQPQHF. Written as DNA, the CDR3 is TGTGCCAGCAGCTTATGGGGGGGGGTCAATCAGCCCCAGCATTTT.